This is a list of T cell receptor beta chains from one sample in a study of OX40 agonist ivuxolimab in advanced cancers. TCRdb keeps only in-frame clones here, not all; method: immunoSEQ multiplex PCR. The sample lists about 53,000 clones; approximately 79% were seen once. The sequencing used CD4+ or CD8+ T cells sorted from blood, collected in a trial of the OX40 agonist ivuxolimab. Receptors were obtained from an adult with an advanced solid tumor such as melanoma, head and neck, liver or kidney cancer. The CDR3 runs from the conserved cysteine through the conserved F or W. Fields, in order: J gene, D gene, V gene, clone size, CDR3 DNA, CDR3 protein. D genes are given only for firm matches. Size is stated for part of the rows, as once, few or many counts, or as a class when the clone is expanded.

TRBJ2-7 TRBD2 TRBV27 - TGTGCCAGCAGTCCAATCGGGGCTAGCGGGAGGAGATACTCCTACGAGCAGTACTTC CASSPIGASGRRYSYEQYF
TRBJ2-1 - TRBV20-1 - TGCAGTGCTAGTCAATACAATGAGCAGTTCTTC CSASQYNEQFF
TRBJ2-3 - TRBV7-8 - TGTGCCAGCAGCTTAAGATCGGGGGGCTATGAGGCAGATACGCAGTATTTT CASSLRSGGYEADTQYF
TRBJ2-1 - TRBV29-1 - TGCAGCGTTGAAGTGACCGTAGGGAATGAGCAGTTCTTC CSVEVTVGNEQFF
TRBJ2-3 - TRBV5-8 - TGTGCCAGCAGCTTGATCCGAGACAGTTACACAGATACGCAGTATTTT CASSLIRDSYTDTQYF
TRBJ1-3 - TRBV5-1 - TGCGCCAGCAGCTTGTGGGGGGCGCTTGGAAACACCATATATTTT CASSLWGALGNTIYF
TRBJ2-1 - TRBV15 - TGTGCCACCAGCAGAACGGACTTCTACTCCTACAATGAGCAGTTCTTC CATSRTDFYSYNEQFF
TRBJ2-7 - TRBV6-5 - TGTGCCAGCACCCCGGGGGATGGCGAGCAGTACTTC CASTPGDGEQYF
TRBJ2-6 - TRBV5-5 - TGTGCCAGCAGCCCCCGGAAGGTGGCCAACGTCCTGACTTTC CASSPRKVANVLTF
TRBJ1-2 - TRBV28 - TGTGCCAGCAGTTTATTAACCAGAAGAACCTATGGCTACACCTTC CASSLLTRRTYGYTF
TRBJ2-1 - TRBV30 few TGTGCTTCGTCCGTCTCGTACCTAGGGTATGAGCAGTTCTTC CASSVSYLGYEQFF
TRBJ2-5 - TRBV11-2 - TGTGCCAGCAGCTCTGGACAGCTAATCTGGGAGTTAACGGAGACCCAGTACTTC CASSSGQLIWELTETQYF
TRBJ2-7 TRBD2 TRBV10-2 - TGCGCCAGCAGTACGGGGGGACCGTCCTACGAGCAGTACTTC CASSTGGPSYEQYF
TRBJ2-7 TRBD2 TRBV6-5 - TGTGCCACTACCTGGACTAGCGGAACCTACGAGCAGTACTTC CATTWTSGTYEQYF
TRBJ2-2 TRBD1 TRBV5-1 - TGCGCCAGCAGCCGGGGACAGGGAGGCACCGGGGAGCTGTTTTTT CASSRGQGGTGELFF
TRBJ1-2 TRBD1 TRBV6-5 - TGTGCCACCTGCCAGGGGGACTCGGGCTACACCTTC CATCQGDSGYTF
TRBJ1-4 - TRBV29-1 - TGCAGCGTTGCCGGGGCATCTAATGAAAAACTGTTTTTT CSVAGASNEKLFF
TRBJ2-1 TRBD2 TRBV7-2 - TGTGCCAGCACCCTAATTGGGCGGGAGGGCGCGACGCAGTTCTTC CASTLIGREGATQFF
TRBJ2-2 TRBD1 TRBV5-1 - TGCGCCAGCAGCCTCGACAGGGGCACCGGGGAGCTGTTTTTT CASSLDRGTGELFF
TRBJ1-5 TRBD1 TRBV7-2 - TGTGCCAGCAGCTTAGCGGGAGGGGGCTGGAGCAATCAGCCCCAGCATTTT CASSLAGGGWSNQPQHF
TRBJ2-1 TRBD2 TRBV2 - TGTGCCAGCAGTGGTCGGGGGGTCGCCTACAATGAGCAGTTCTTC CASSGRGVAYNEQFF
TRBJ1-1 - TRBV30 few TGTGCCTGGAGTGTATCCAGGGGAGACACTGAAGCTTTCTTT CAWSVSRGDTEAFF
TRBJ2-7 TRBD1 TRBV6-1 - TGTGCCACAAAACCGGGACAGGGGGCCTACGAGCAGTACTTC CATKPGQGAYEQYF
TRBJ1-1 - TRBV28 - TGTGCCAGCAGGGGCGACGGGGCTGAAGCTTTCTTT CASRGDGAEAFF
TRBJ2-5 TRBD2 TRBV15 - TGTGCCACCAGCAGAGAGAACTTAGCGGGGGAGACCCAGTACTTC CATSRENLAGETQYF
TRBJ1-2 - TRBV4-1 - TGCGCCAGCAGCCAAGAAGCCACTAACTATGGCTACACCTTC CASSQEATNYGYTF
TRBJ2-3 TRBD1 TRBV28 - TGTGCCAGCAGACCGACGTCAGGACAGGCAACTAGCACAGATACGCAGTATTTT CASRPTSGQATSTDTQYF
TRBJ2-2 - TRBV28 - TGTGCCAGCACTCAAGGGGGGCTAGATGCCGGGGAGCTGTTTTTT CASTQGGLDAGELFF
TRBJ1-2 - TRBV28 - TGTGCCAGCAGTTTACTGGACGGAGCTAACTATGGCTACACCTTC CASSLLDGANYGYTF
TRBJ1-6 - TRBV7-2 - TGTGCCAGCAGCTTAGTAGGGCACGGAAACGGATCACCCCTCCACTTT CASSLVGHGNGSPLHF
TRBJ2-7 TRBD2 TRBV7-8 - TGTGCCAGCAGCGAAAAGGGACTAGCAGACGAGCAGTACTTC CASSEKGLADEQYF
TRBJ2-1 - TRBV7-8 once TGTGCCAGCAGCTCAGGGGTGGTTAGCACCGCCTACAATGAGCAGTTCTTC CASSSGVVSTAYNEQFF
TRBJ1-2 TRBD1 TRBV6-6 - TGTGCCAGCAGCCCTAACCGGGACAGGATTGATTATGGCTACACCTTC CASSPNRDRIDYGYTF
TRBJ1-5 - TRBV7-2 - TGTGCCAGCAGCTTAACAGCTCCTAGCAATCAGCCCCAGCATTTT CASSLTAPSNQPQHF
TRBJ2-1 TRBD2 TRBV6-5 - TGTGCCAGCAGTAGGCTAGCGGGCCCCAATGAGCAGTTCTTC CASSRLAGPNEQFF
TRBJ1-3 - TRBV5-5 - TGTGCCAGCAGCTTCGACCCCAGGGTCTCTGGAAACACCATATATTTT CASSFDPRVSGNTIYF
TRBJ2-5 - TRBV21-1 - TGTGCCAGCAGCAAGGGGGGACAGGGCGTAGAGACCCAGTACTTC CASSKGGQGVETQYF
TRBJ2-7 - TRBV5-1 once TGCGCCAGCAGCTCCACAGGGGGGGCCTACGAGCAGTACTTC CASSSTGGAYEQYF
TRBJ1-1 - TRBV10-3 - TGTGCCCTAGCTGAGGGGAACACTGAAGCTTTCTTT CALAEGNTEAFF
TRBJ2-1 TRBD2 TRBV6-5 - TGTGCCAGCAGTTACTCGATTGTGGGGAGGGGTGAGCAGTTCTTC CASSYSIVGRGEQFF
TRBJ1-5 - TRBV19 - TGTGCCAGTAGTATTTCCCCAGTAACCATCAGTGGACAGCCCCAGCATTTT CASSISPVTISGQPQHF
TRBJ2-1 TRBD2 TRBV5-8 - TGTGCCAGCAGCAGGGGACTAGCGGGATCCTACAATGAGCAGTTCTTC CASSRGLAGSYNEQFF
TRBJ1-3 - TRBV29-1 - TGCAGCGTTGATACCACAGGGTCTGGAAACACCATATATTTT CSVDTTGSGNTIYF
TRBJ1-4 - TRBV18 - TGTGCCAGCTCACCACCTGGGCGGCCGCATGAAAAACTGTTTTTT CASSPPGRPHEKLFF
TRBJ2-2 TRBD2 TRBV30 many TGTGCCTGGACTAGCGGGAACACCGGGGAGCTGTTTTTT CAWTSGNTGELFF
TRBJ1-2 - TRBV7-2 - TGTGCCAGCACCCTTAGGGGGGACACATATGGCTACACCTTC CASTLRGDTYGYTF
TRBJ1-2 - TRBV19 - TGTGCCAGTAGTATAGGAGAGGTTCGGGGGGCCATCTATGGCTACACCTTC CASSIGEVRGAIYGYTF
TRBJ2-7 TRBD1 TRBV7-8 - TGTGCCAGCAGCGGACGGGACAGGGGGATCTACGAGCAGTACTTC CASSGRDRGIYEQYF
TRBJ2-1 - TRBV19 few TGTGCCAGTAGTATCTCCGGGAGAGCTCACAATGAGCAGTTCTTC CASSISGRAHNEQFF
TRBJ2-3 - TRBV5-1 - TGCGCCAGCAGCTTTAGGAGCGGTACTAGCACAGATACGCAGTATTTT CASSFRSGTSTDTQYF
TRBJ2-1 TRBD2 TRBV2 - TGTGCCAGCAGCCCTTTCGGGGGGTTCTCCTACAATGAGCAGTTCTTC CASSPFGGFSYNEQFF
TRBJ2-1 - TRBV11-3 - TGTGCCAGCAGCTTAGATCCGGCGGGACGTGAGCAGTTCTTC CASSLDPAGREQFF
TRBJ1-2 - TRBV18 - TGTGCCAGCTCATCATCACAGACCGCCGATACCTATGGCTACACCTTC CASSSSQTADTYGYTF
TRBJ1-2 TRBD1 TRBV11-2 - TGTGCCAGCAGCTTTGGACAGGGGGCTCTTGCTAACTATGGCTACACCTTC CASSFGQGALANYGYTF
TRBJ1-1 - TRBV6-5 - TGTGCCAGCAGCACGCAGGGGTTCACTGAAGCTTTCTTT CASSTQGFTEAFF
TRBJ1-1 TRBD1 TRBV6-5 - TGTGCCAGCAGTTACCGGAGACAGGGCATCAACACTGAAGCTTTCTTT CASSYRRQGINTEAFF
TRBJ2-3 - TRBV11-3 - TGTGCCAGCAGCTTATTTGGAGGGAGTGGGGGTGGAGATACGCAGTATTTT CASSLFGGSGGGDTQYF
TRBJ1-5 - TRBV28 few TGTGCCAGCAGTTTACCGTACAATCAGCCCCAGCATTTT CASSLPYNQPQHF
TRBJ2-3 - TRBV9 - TGTGCCAGCAGCGCCACTTCCTCCACTAGCACAGATACGCAGTATTTT CASSATSSTSTDTQYF